The 15 T cell receptor beta chains in this list originate from one sample, sequenced in a study of cytomegalovirus exposure and HLA in healthy donors. The primer mix had 60 Vbeta and 13 Jbeta primers. Measured with immunoSEQ multiplex PCR; TCRdb has only the in-frame clones, and not every one. Among 130,000 or so clones listed, about 10% were seen once. Sequenced input: PBMCs. The source of these receptors is a middle-aged woman in good health and CMV-seropositive.

This chain connects TRBV14 to TRBJ1-6; D is ambiguous. Germline assignment: CDR1 SGHDN and CDR2 FVKESK. This CDR3 is built from 15 residues. Trimming pared 0 bases from V and 3 bases from J, leaving 6 bases between. In DNA form, the CDR3 reads TGTGCCAGCAGCCAAGATGGGCTCTATAATTCACCCCTCCACTTT. Its protein product is CASSQDGLYNSPLHF.

This clone was seen a handful of times. The CDR3 is CASSANGGLYNEKLFF. The CDR3 DNA sequence: TGTGCCAGCAGTGCGAACGGGGGGCTTTATAATGAAAAACTGTTTTTT. The chain has TRBV6-1 and TRBJ1-4, with a weak D call TRBD1 (6 bases). V was clipped by 4 bases and J by 4 bases, with 16 bases between them. The germline V gene has CDR1 MNHNS and CDR2 SASEGT. The CDR3 runs to 16 residues.

This clone was seen a handful of times. V usage is TRBV9 and J usage is TRBJ2-3; D possibly corresponds to TRBD1 (6 bases). This CDR3 region has 15 residues. The V and J ends lost 0 bases and 6 bases respectively, with 14 bases between them. The germline V gene encodes CDR1 SGDLS and CDR2 YYNGEE. The CDR3 DNA reads as TGTGCCAGCAGCGTAGGCAGAGGGCAGGGGGATACGCAGTATTTT. This codes for CASSVGRGQGDTQYF.

The chain employs TRBV9 and TRBJ2-2, with 7 nucleotides matching TRBD2. Germline assignment: CDR1 SGDLS and CDR2 YYNGEE. The CDR3 has 16 residues. Unmatched junction bases numbered 11, after V lost 5 bases and J lost 4 bases. The DNA of the CDR3 is TGTGCCAGCAGTCAGAGCGGGGAGTCGTTCACCGGGGAGCTGTTTTTT. Residues: CASSQSGESFTGELFF.

This chain connects TRBV6-5 to TRBJ1-2, with a tentative D call TRBD1 (5 bases). V lost 4 bases, J lost 4 bases, and 13 bases lay in between. Germline V gene sequence: CDR1 MNHEY, CDR2 SVGAGI. The length of the CDR3 is 14 residues. CDR3 sequence: CASSSPGGSYGYTF. The CDR3 nucleotides are TGTGCCAGCAGTTCCCCGGGGGGGAGCTATGGCTACACCTTC.

V is TRBV18 and J is TRBJ1-5; no clear D. Trimming took off 3 bases at V and 0 bases at J, with 9 bases between the two ends. This CDR3 region has 15 residues. Germline V gives CDR1 KGHSH, CDR2 LQKENI. CDR3 coding DNA: TGTGCCAGCTCACCCAGCGGTTCTAGCAATCAGCCCCAGCATTTT. It translates to CASSPSGSSNQPQHF.

This clone was seen a handful of times. This sequence joins TRBV2 and TRBJ1-5; 8 bases are a match to TRBD1. Germline-derived CDR1 and CDR2 are SNHLY and FYNNEI. Trimming took 5 bases from V and 0 from J; bases not matched to a gene: 6. The CDR3 consists of 16 residues. The CDR3 sequence: CASSYTTGDSNQPQHF. DNA for the CDR3: TGTGCCAGCAGTTATACGACAGGGGATAGCAATCAGCCCCAGCATTTT.

This clone was detected only a few times. The chain carries TRBV5-1 and TRBJ1-2; D remains unclear. The ends were cut back, 3 bases at V and 9 bases at J, with 12 bases in the middle. The CDR3 is 12 residues long. Per the germline V gene, CDR1 is SGHRS and CDR2 is YFSETQ. The CDR3 bases are TGCGCCAGCAGCTCGATTGGGGAGAGCTACACCTTC. Amino acid sequence: CASSSIGESYTF. Supplemented by reference TRBV5-1 and TRBJ1-2, the full variable domain reads KAGVTQTPRYLIKTRGQQVTLSCSPISGHRSVSWYQQTPGQGLQFLFEYFSETQRNKGNFPGRFSGRQFSNSRSEMNVSTLELGDSALYLCASSSIGESYTFGSGTRLTVV.

The chain employs TRBV7-2 and TRBJ2-1; 8 bases are a match to TRBD1. The V segment lost 2 bases and the J segment 5 bases; nucleotides outside the gene matches: 5. CDR3 length: 15 amino acids. Per germline, CDR1 SGHTA and CDR2 FQGNSA. This CDR3 is CASSLLGQGNNEQFF. CDR3 nucleotide sequence: TGTGCCAGCAGCTTACTTGGACAGGGTAACAATGAGCAGTTCTTC.

The rearrangement links TRBV6-5 to TRBJ2-1, with D possibly matching TRBD2 (6 bases). The CDR3 length is 13 residues. Germline loops: CDR1 MNHEY, CDR2 SVGAGI. Trimming left V 2 bases short and J 9 bases short, with 11 bases between. CDR3: CASSYQRVGEQFF. In nucleotides, the CDR3 is TGTGCCAGCAGTTACCAGCGGGTAGGTGAGCAGTTCTTC.

Only a few counts were recorded for this clone. This CDR3 reads CASSEDRGSYNEQFF. The CDR3 coding sequence is TGTGCCAGCAGTGAAGACAGGGGCTCCTACAATGAGCAGTTCTTC. The V and J genes are TRBV2 and TRBJ2-1; 7 bases agree with TRBD1. Trimming took 1 base from V and 0 from J; bases not matched to a gene: 0. CDR3 size: 15 residues. Germline V gene sequence: CDR1 SNHLY, CDR2 FYNNEI. The variable domain in full, with the rest retrieved from reference TRBV2 and TRBJ2-1, is EPEVTQTPSHQVTQMGQEVILRCVPISNHLYFYWYRQILGQKVEFLVSFYNNEISEKSEIFDDQFSVERPDGSNFTLKIRSTKLEDSAMYFCASSEDRGSYNEQFFGPGTRLTVL.

This clone came up a few times. V gene TRBV4-1 combines with J gene TRBJ1-1; 7 nucleotides agree with TRBD1. This CDR3 comprises 15 residues. V was clipped by 2 bases and J by 0 bases; unmatched bases: 3. Germline V gene data show CDR1 as MGHRA and CDR2 as YSYEKL. CDR3 coding DNA: TGCGCCAGCAGCCAACAGACAGGGATGAACACTGAAGCTTTCTTT. Amino acids: CASSQQTGMNTEAFF.

V is TRBV2 and J is TRBJ1-1; no definite D call. CDR3 length: 13 amino acids. V gave up 8 bases and J gave up 4 bases, with 14 bases separating them. The germline V gene encodes CDR1 SNHLY and CDR2 FYNNEI. CDR3: CASFKEGGTEAFF. The CDR3 nucleotides are TGTGCCAGCTTTAAGGAGGGAGGCACTGAAGCTTTCTTT.

The V gene is TRBV5-1, the J gene TRBJ2-7, with D maybe TRBD1 (5 bases). Germline V CDR1 and CDR2: SGHRS, YFSETQ. V was pared by 0 bases and J by 2 bases, with 9 bases between. The length of the CDR3 is 14 residues. DNA of the CDR3: TGCGCCAGCAGCTTGGATTACAGGACCTACGAGCAGTACTTC. Translating gives CASSLDYRTYEQYF.

The chain recombines TRBV11-3 with TRBJ1-1; possible D gene TRBD1, 5 bases. The V and J ends lost 7 bases and 4 bases respectively, with 13 bases between them. The CDR3 spans 13 residues. Germline V CDR1 and CDR2: SGHNT, YENEEA. In DNA form, the CDR3 reads TGTGCCAGCAACCTCTTGGGGGGCACTGAAGCTTTCTTT. The encoded protein is CASNLLGGTEAFF. The complete variable domain, with remaining parts taken from reference TRBV11-3 and TRBJ1-1, reads EAGVVQSPRYKIIEKKQPVAFWCNPISGHNTLYWYLQNLGQGPELLIRYENEEAVDDSQLPKDRFSAERLKGVDSTLKIQPAELGDSAVYLCASNLLGGTEAFFGQGTRLTVV.